The 22 T cell receptor beta chains given below trace back to one sample, sequenced in a study of blood T cell repertoires in COVID-19. Produced via immunoSEQ multiplex PCR; TCRdb's table is partial and in-frame only. Among about 380,000 clones listed, about 89% were seen once. The sample taken for sequencing was PBMCs or T cells enriched from blood (not recorded which). All receptors come from a man in his thirties or forties who had recovered from COVID-19.

The chain has TRBV19 and TRBJ1-2; TRBD1 might be the D (6 bases). The germline gives CDR1 LNHDA, CDR2 SQIVND (reference sequence). V lost 4 bases and J lost 3, with 18 bases in between. The CDR3 is made up of 16 amino acids. Here the CDR3 reads CASSTLRGKADYGYTF. The DNA of the CDR3 is TGTGCCAGTAGTACCCTCAGGGGCAAAGCGGACTATGGCTACACCTTC. The whole variable domain, remainder taken from reference TRBV19 and TRBJ1-2, is DGGITQSPKYLFRKEGQNVTLSCEQNLNHDAMYWYRQDPGQGLRLIYYSQIVNDFQKGDIAEGYSVSREKKESFPLTVTSAQKNPTAFYLCASSTLRGKADYGYTFGSGTRLTVV.

CDR3 in amino acids: CASTRKGTDNTGELFF. CDR3 in DNA: TGCGCCAGCACCAGAAAAGGGACAGATAACACCGGGGAGCTGTTTTTT. J is TRBJ2-2 and V is TRBV5-1; 7 nucleotides line up with TRBD1. This CDR3 comprises 16 residues. After removal of 6 bases from V and 2 bases from J, the junction contained 10 bases not matched to a gene. Germline CDR1 reads SGHRS; CDR2 reads YFSETQ. Together with reference TRBV5-1 and TRBJ2-2, the CDR3 gives the full variable domain: KAGVTQTPRYLIKTRGQQVTLSCSPISGHRSVSWYQQTPGQGLQFLFEYFSETQRNKGNFPGRFSGRQFSNSRSEMNVSTLELGDSALYLCASTRKGTDNTGELFFGEGSRLTVL.

V and J are TRBV7-3 and TRBJ1-6, with TRBD1 identical over 7 bases. The germline V gene has CDR1 SGHTA and CDR2 FQGTGA. The CDR3 has 15 residues. V was clipped by 2 bases and J by 9 bases; unmatched bases: 7. The CDR3 bases are TGTGCCAGCAGCTTATACGCAGGGGGTGGTTCACCCCTCCACTTT. Its protein is CASSLYAGGGSPLHF.

This chain connects TRBV5-1 to TRBJ2-6; TRBD1 agrees at 9 bases. The junction had 14 bases not matched to a gene; V was cut back by 4 bases and J by 0 bases. Germline CDR1 SGHRS, CDR2 YFSETQ. CDR3 length: 20 amino acids. As DNA, the CDR3 is TGCGCCAGCAGCCTTCCGGGACAGGGTACTCCCCACTCTGGGGCCAACGTCCTGACTTTC. It translates to CASSLPGQGTPHSGANVLTF.

This clone was recorded only once. The genes are TRBV13 and TRBJ1-1; perhaps TRBD1 as D (6 bases). With 6 bases removed from V and 4 bases from J, the gap between germline ends came to 12 bases. Germline CDR1 and CDR2: PRHDT and FYEKMQ (reference sequence). The CDR3 is 13 amino acids. The DNA for the CDR3 is TGTGCCAGCAGTTCAACAGGGACCACTGAAGCTTTCTTT. Translating it yields CASSSTGTTEAFF.

Here the CDR3 DNA reads TGCGCCAGCAGCCCCCCGACAGCTACTAACAATGAGCAGTTCTTC. Encoded protein: CASSPPTATNNEQFF. This chain connects TRBV5-1 to TRBJ2-1; a possible D gene is TRBD1 (5 bases). V gave up 4 bases and J gave up 5 bases, with 16 bases separating them. Germline V gene data show CDR1 as SGHRS and CDR2 as YFSETQ. The CDR3 has 15 amino acids.

CDR3 bases: TGTGCCAGCAGGCTGGGCGGGGGCCCCACAGATACGCAGTATTTT. Amino acid sequence: CASRLGGGPTDTQYF. The rearrangement joins TRBV7-2 to TRBJ2-3, with D tentatively TRBD2 (7 bases). The CDR3 is 15 residues long. In germline, CDR1 is SGHTA, CDR2 FQGNSA. V was trimmed by 6 bases and J by 2 bases, leaving 15 bases between them. Together with reference TRBV7-2 and TRBJ2-3, the CDR3 gives the full variable domain: GAGVSQSPSNKVTEKGKDVELRCDPISGHTALYWYRQSLGQGLEFLIYFQGNSAPDKSGLPSDRFSAERTGGSVSTLTIQRTQQEDSAVYLCASRLGGGPTDTQYFGPGTRLTVL.

In regard to this clone: Other nucleotide sequences from this sample produce the same CDR3. The chain combines TRBV7-9 with TRBJ2-2; D is unclear. V shed 2 bases and J shed 2 bases, with 6 bases lying between them. CDR3 length equals 14 residues. CDR1 SEHNR and CDR2 FQNEAQ come from the germline V gene (reference sequence). The CDR3 protein is CASSLPVNTGELFF. As DNA, the CDR3 is TGTGCCAGCAGCTTACCCGTTAACACCGGGGAGCTGTTTTTT.

V usage is TRBV30 and J usage is TRBJ1-4; 8 positions match TRBD1. This CDR3 is built from 14 residues. J was trimmed by 7 bases and V by 1 base; bases with no gene match: 5. Germline loops: CDR1 GTSNPN, CDR2 SVGIG (reference sequence). This chain's CDR3 is CAWSARTGSEKLFF. The CDR3 bases are TGTGCCTGGAGTGCACGGACAGGGAGTGAAAAACTGTTTTTT. The full variable domain, rest sourced from reference TRBV30 and TRBJ1-4, is SQTIHQWPATLVQPVGSPLSLECTVEGTSNPNLYWYRQAAGRGLQLLFYSVGIGQISSEVPQNLSASRPQDRQFILSSKKLLLSDSGFYLCAWSARTGSEKLFFGSGTQLSVL.

The chain carries TRBV5-1 and TRBJ2-2, with D possibly being TRBD1 (6 bases). The germline CDR1 and CDR2 sequences are SGHRS and YFSETQ. The CDR3 is 15 residues long. Deletions cut 4 bases from V and 3 bases from J, with 13 bases between. The chain's CDR3 is CASSPTGRDTGELFF. The CDR3 DNA follows: TGCGCCAGCAGCCCCACAGGGCGAGACACCGGGGAGCTGTTTTTT.

V is TRBV3-1 (or the pseudogene TRBV3-2) and J is TRBJ2-7, with unresolved D. The CDR3 loop spans 13 amino acids. Trimming took off 4 bases at V and 2 bases at J, with 9 bases between the two ends. CDR1 LGHDT and CDR2 YNNKEL come from the germline V gene (reference sequence). Here the CDR3 DNA reads TGTGCCAGCAGCCCACACCCTCCCTACGAGCAGTACTTC. It specifies CASSPHPPYEQYF.

This clone occurred once. This chain links TRBV7-3 with TRBJ2-3; tentative D call: TRBD1 (5 bases). V lost 5 bases and J lost 0, with 9 bases in between. Per germline, CDR1 SGHTA and CDR2 FQGTGA. This CDR3 spans 14 amino acids. The DNA for the CDR3 is TGTGCCAGCAGCCCAGGGTTGAGCACAGATACGCAGTATTTT. Translation gives CASSPGLSTDTQYF.

The gene calls are TRBV28 and TRBJ1-2, with D possibly matching TRBD1 (6 bases). Per the germline V gene, CDR1 is MDHEN and CDR2 is SYDVKM. Trimming removed 7 bases from V and 7 bases from J, with 16 bases in between. CDR3 length: 13 residues. In DNA, the CDR3 is TGTGCCAGCAATGGAGGGGGGGCGCCTGGCTACACCTTC. It translates to CASNGGGAPGYTF.

This clone has just one count. This sequence joins TRBV27 and TRBJ2-5; D unresolved. CDR3 size: 11 residues. The germline V gene has CDR1 MNHEY and CDR2 SMNVEV (reference sequence). Trimming removed 6 bases at V and 3 bases at J, with 5 bases between. CDR3 bases: TGTGCCAGCAGACGCGAAGAGACCCAGTACTTC. This encodes CASRREETQYF.

The chain combines TRBV4-2 with TRBJ2-3; 8 bases map to TRBD2. The V gene's germline CDR1 is LGHNA and CDR2 YNFKEQ. CDR3 length equals 16 residues. The trim removed 4 bases at V and 1 base at J, leaving 7 bases unmatched. The CDR3 bases are TGTGCCAGCAGCCCCTCTTTTAGCGGGGGCACAGATACGCAGTATTTT. Its protein product is CASSPSFSGGTDTQYF.

The CDR3 region is CASSLPGRGRLETQYF. The CDR3 nucleotides are TGTGCCAGTAGTCTGCCGGGCAGGGGGCGATTGGAGACCCAGTACTTC. V usage is TRBV19 and J usage is TRBJ2-5, with 8 bases aligning to TRBD1. This CDR3 comprises 16 residues. The trim removed 5 bases at V and 5 bases at J, leaving 13 bases unmatched. Germline V CDR1 and CDR2: LNHDA, SQIVND (reference sequence). Variable domain in full (rest from reference TRBV19 and TRBJ2-5): DGGITQSPKYLFRKEGQNVTLSCEQNLNHDAMYWYRQDPGQGLRLIYYSQIVNDFQKGDIAEGYSVSREKKESFPLTVTSAQKNPTAFYLCASSLPGRGRLETQYFGPGTRLLVL.

The CDR3 here is CASSLGQGAGETQYF. The DNA of the CDR3 is TGTGCCAGCAGCTTGGGACAGGGGGCCGGGGAGACCCAGTACTTC. This chain links TRBV5-5 with TRBJ2-5, with 10 bases identical to TRBD1. The V and J ends lost 0 bases and 5 bases, in that order; junction bases with no gene match: 4. The CDR3 loop spans 15 amino acids. Per the germline V gene, CDR1 is SGHKS and CDR2 is YYEKEE (reference sequence).

The chain recombines TRBV7-9 with TRBJ1-5; tentative D call: TRBD1 (5 bases). V was shortened by 3 bases and J by 4 bases, with 16 bases between the two germline ends. Germline assignment: CDR1 SEHNR and CDR2 FQNEAQ (reference sequence). The CDR3 spans 16 residues. The CDR3 DNA reads as TGTGCCAGCAGCTTTTCCCCGGGGGGGGGAAATCAGCCCCAGCATTTT. Its translation is CASSFSPGGGNQPQHF.

This clone was seen just once. The CDR3 DNA reads TGTGCCAGCTCAGACAGGGGGGTCGGGATTCAGTACTTC. Protein: CASSDRGVGIQYF. The J gene is TRBJ2-4, the V gene TRBV19; 9 bases match TRBD1. Trimming at V came to 9 bases and at J to 10 bases, leaving 10 bases not matched to a gene. Germline CDR1 is LNHDA and CDR2 is SQIVND (reference sequence). This CDR3 comprises 13 residues.

This rearrangement joins TRBV29-1 to TRBJ2-1; TRBD2 matches 8 bases. V lost 5 bases and J lost 2; bases outside the gene matches: 2. Germline lookup yields CDR1 SQVTM and CDR2 ANQGSEA. The CDR3 is 13 residues long. CDR3 sequence reads: CSVNGGAYNEQFF. The DNA for the CDR3 is TGCAGCGTTAACGGGGGGGCCTACAATGAGCAGTTCTTC.

The V call is TRBV7-9, the J call TRBJ2-7, with a weak D call TRBD2 (5 bases). V lost 5 bases and J 3 bases, leaving 14 bases between the germline ends. From germline, CDR1 is SEHNR and CDR2 FQNEAQ (reference sequence). The CDR3 totals 14 residues. The chain's CDR3 is CASSGGRRSYEQYF. CDR3 nucleotides: TGTGCCAGCAGCGGTGGGAGACGGAGCTACGAGCAGTACTTC.

The V call is TRBV25-1, the J call TRBJ2-3; the match to TRBD2 covers 7 bases. The CDR3 covers 13 residues. CDR1 is MGHDK and CDR2 is SYGVNS in the germline V gene. V shed 9 bases and J 4 bases; nucleotides not matched to a gene: 7. The CDR3: CASVLGGSDTQYF. DNA of the CDR3: TGTGCCAGTGTACTCGGGGGGTCAGATACGCAGTATTTT.